This T cell receptor beta chain was observed in a study of human T cells and chemical hapten exposure. TCRdb re-called the RACE reads through MiXCR, storing one row per CDR3 protein. The table records 190,000 or so distinct CDR3 sequences, about 25% of them present only once. Time point given: patch test 3, about 24 weeks after DPC sensitization. This sample's treatment: therapeutic diphenylcyclopropenone sensitization with weekly scalp DPC. This clonotype showed up just once. Per germline, CDR1 SNHLY and CDR2 FYNNEI. The CDR3 sequence is 14 residues long. Trimming took 6 bases from V and 6 from J; bases not matched to a gene: 8.

The sample consisted of whole blood, taken in connection with sensitization to the hapten diphenylcyclopropenone (DPC). The sequence derives from a woman aged 40-49 years with alopecia areata. Some clones in this sample may be carry-over from other donors' samples. The V and J genes are TRBV2 and TRBJ2-7; TRBD1 matches at 10 bases. The CDR3 sequence: CASRIDRGLGEQYF. CDR3 coding DNA: TGTGCCAGCAGGATTGACAGGGGGCTGGGCGAGCAGTACTTC.